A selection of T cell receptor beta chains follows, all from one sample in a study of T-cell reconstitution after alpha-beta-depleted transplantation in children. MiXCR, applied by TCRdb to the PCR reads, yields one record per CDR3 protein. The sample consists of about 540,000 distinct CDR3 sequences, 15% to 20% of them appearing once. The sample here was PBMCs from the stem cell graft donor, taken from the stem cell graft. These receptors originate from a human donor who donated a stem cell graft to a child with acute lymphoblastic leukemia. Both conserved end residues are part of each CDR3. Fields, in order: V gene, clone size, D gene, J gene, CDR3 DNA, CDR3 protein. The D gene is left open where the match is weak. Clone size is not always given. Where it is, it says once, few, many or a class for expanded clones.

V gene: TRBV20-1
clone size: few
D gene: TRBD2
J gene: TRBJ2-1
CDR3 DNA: TGCAGTGCCCGGTATGCGATACTAGCGGGAGGATACGAGCAGTTCTTC
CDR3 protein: CSARYAILAGGYEQFF

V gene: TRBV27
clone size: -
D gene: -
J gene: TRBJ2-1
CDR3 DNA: TGTGCCAGCAGTTTAACCGCGGGAATGGTCTACAATGAGCAGTTCTTC
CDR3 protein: CASSLTAGMVYNEQFF

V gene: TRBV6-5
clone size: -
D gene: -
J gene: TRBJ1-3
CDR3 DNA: TGTGCCAGCAGTTACTCCCCGGACTCTGGAAACACCATATATTTT
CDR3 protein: CASSYSPDSGNTIYF

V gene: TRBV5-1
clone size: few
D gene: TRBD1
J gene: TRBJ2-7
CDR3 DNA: TGCGCCAGCAGCGTGGGACAGGGTTATTTCGAGCAGTACTTC
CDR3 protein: CASSVGQGYFEQYF

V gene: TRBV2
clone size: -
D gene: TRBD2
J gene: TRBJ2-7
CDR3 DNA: TGTGCCAGCAGTGCGGACCCCCCGACGGTACTAGCGGGATTCAACGAGCAGTACTTC
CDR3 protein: CASSADPPTVLAGFNEQYF

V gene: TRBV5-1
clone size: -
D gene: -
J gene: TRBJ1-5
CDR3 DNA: TGCGCCAGCAGCCCGGTGGGCGGGAATCAGCCCCAGCATTTT
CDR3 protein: CASSPVGGNQPQHF

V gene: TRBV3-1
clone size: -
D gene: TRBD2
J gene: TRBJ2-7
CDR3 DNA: TGTGCCACCACCCCTAGCGGGAGTTTGACCTACGAGCAGTACTTC
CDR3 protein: CATTPSGSLTYEQYF

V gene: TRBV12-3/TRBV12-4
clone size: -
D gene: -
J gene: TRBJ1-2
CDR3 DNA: TGTGCCAGCAGTCTCTCCCAGGGGTACGGCTATGGCTACACCTTC
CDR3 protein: CASSLSQGYGYGYTF

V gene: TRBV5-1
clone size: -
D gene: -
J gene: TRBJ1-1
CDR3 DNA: TGCGCCATTCTCAAGGGGGTTACTGAAGCTTTCTTT
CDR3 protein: CAILKGVTEAFF

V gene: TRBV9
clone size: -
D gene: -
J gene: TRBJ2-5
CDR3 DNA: TGTGCCAGCAGCGTACCCGGTCTAGGGGTCCAAGAGACCCAGTACTTC
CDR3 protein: CASSVPGLGVQETQYF

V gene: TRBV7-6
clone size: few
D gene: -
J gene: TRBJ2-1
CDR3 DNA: TGTGCCAGCAGCTTAGCAATGGCAGGGTTTGATGAGCAGTTCTTC
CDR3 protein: CASSLAMAGFDEQFF

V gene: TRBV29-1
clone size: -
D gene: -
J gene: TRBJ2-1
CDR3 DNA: TGCAGCGTTGAGGGGTCTCCGGGACTTTCCCCGCGCCGGCATGAGCAGTTCTTC
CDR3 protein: CSVEGSPGLSPRRHEQFF

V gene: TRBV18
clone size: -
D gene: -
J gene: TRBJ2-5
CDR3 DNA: TGTGCCAGCTCCCAACGGGGCAGGTTCACCGTAGAGACCCAGTACTTC
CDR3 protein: CASSQRGRFTVETQYF

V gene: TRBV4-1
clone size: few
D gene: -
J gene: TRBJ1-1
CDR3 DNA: TGCGCCAGCAGTCCCAACTTAGACGTTATGAACACTGAAGCTTTCTTT
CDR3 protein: CASSPNLDVMNTEAFF

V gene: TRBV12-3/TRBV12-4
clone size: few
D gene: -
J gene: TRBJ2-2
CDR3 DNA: TGTGCCAGCAGTTCCCGGACGCCGACCGGGGAGCTGTTTTTT
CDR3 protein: CASSSRTPTGELFF

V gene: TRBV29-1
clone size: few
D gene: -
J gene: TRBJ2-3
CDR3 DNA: TGCAGCGTTCCTTCCGCCACCGGACTCGACCTCAATACGCAGTATTTT
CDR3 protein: CSVPSATGLDLNTQYF

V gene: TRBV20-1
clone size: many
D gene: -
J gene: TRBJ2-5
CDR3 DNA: TGCAGTGCTGTTAGCGGAGAAAGCCAGACCCAGTACTTC
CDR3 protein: CSAVSGESQTQYF

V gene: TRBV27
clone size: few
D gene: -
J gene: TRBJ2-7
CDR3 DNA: TGTGCCAGCAGCTTACTCCACACGGGGGGCGCCCACGAGCAGTACTTC
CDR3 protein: CASSLLHTGGAHEQYF

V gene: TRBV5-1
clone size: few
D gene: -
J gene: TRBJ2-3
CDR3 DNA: TGCGCCAGCAGCCCGGCACAGGCCCCCCCAGATACGCAGTATTTT
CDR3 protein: CASSPAQAPPDTQYF

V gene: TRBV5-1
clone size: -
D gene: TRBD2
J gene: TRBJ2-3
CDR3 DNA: TGCGCCAGCAGTGGTAGCGGGAGGTCTCAAGATACGCAGTATTTT
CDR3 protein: CASSGSGRSQDTQYF

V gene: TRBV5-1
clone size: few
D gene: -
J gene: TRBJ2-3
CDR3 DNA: TGCGCCAGCAGCTTGTCCTCGGCTAGCACAGATACGCAGTATTTT
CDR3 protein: CASSLSSASTDTQYF

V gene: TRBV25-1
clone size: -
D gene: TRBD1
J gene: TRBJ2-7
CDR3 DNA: TGTGCCAGCAGTGCCATGACAGGGGCCGCCTACGAGCAGTACTTC
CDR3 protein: CASSAMTGAAYEQYF